The entry below gives a single T cell receptor beta chain sequence along with its context. This sample stems from a study of CD8+ T cells in alopecia areata. About the study: Dosing with tofacitinib proceeded for 6 to 18 months, followed by 6 months off drug.

Extracted RNA was reverse transcribed, and the resulting cDNA served as sequencing template. The repertoire was sequenced with immunoSEQ multiplex PCR; TCRdb's copy has only in-frame clones and lacks some. The sample yields about 150,000 clones, under 60% seen once. The TCR sequence derives from a human donor with alopecia areata. The sample consisted of CD4+ T cells sorted from blood, taken at week 0.

The CDR3 reads CATSTRRARASTGANVLTF. Written as DNA, the CDR3 is TGTGCCACCAGCACCAGGCGGGCCAGGGCCTCCACTGGGGCCAACGTCCTGACTTTC. This chain uses TRBV15 with TRBJ2-6; D might be TRBD1 or TRBD2, each matching 5 bases. The germline CDR1 and CDR2 sequences are LNHNV and YYDKDF (reference sequence). V dropped 4 bases and J dropped 2 bases, with 21 bases sitting between them. This CDR3 region has 19 residues.